Sequencing of this T cell receptor (beta chain) was carried out in a study of PD-L1 blockade in urothelial cancer. Study as a whole: The authors examined blood 3 weeks (second dose) and 6 weeks after treatment start.

As to time point: pretreatment peripheral blood. Patients in the study were battling locally advanced or metastatic urothelial carcinoma. J lost 0 bases, V lost 5 bases, and 3 bases had no gene match. CDR1 and CDR2 (germline): SEHNR, FQNEAQ (reference sequence). The CDR3 consists of 15 residues. This clone occurred many times. Sequencing used immunoSEQ multiplex PCR; TCRdb keeps in-frame clones, though not all of them. The sample includes approximately 45,000 clones, around 83% of them seen just once. This sequence was found in a man in his fifties or sixties with urothelial cancer. V is TRBV7-9 and J is TRBJ1-2, with 10 bases aligning to TRBD1. Here the sequenced sample was PBMCs, taken around atezolizumab (anti-PD-L1) treatment. The CDR3 DNA is TGTGCCAGCAGCGCGGGGACAGGGGCTAACTATGGCTACACCTTC. This codes for CASSAGTGANYGYTF.